This T cell receptor beta chain was sequenced in a study of cytomegalovirus exposure and HLA in healthy donors. For the study at large: Early release data held 75 million to 100 million unique TCRs from HLA-typed donors. Study-level points and caveats: The only immune exposure information that was available was CMV serostatus.

The PCR had 60 Vbeta and 13 Jbeta primers. The method was immunoSEQ multiplex PCR; TCRdb's version includes in-frame clones alone and lacks a portion of them. The sample lists under 90,000 clones, roughly 73% occurring once. This clone was seen once. Its target is unknown. The sequenced sample was PBMCs. This clonotype was sampled from a man between 35 and 55 years old in good health and CMV-seronegative.

CDR3 bases: TGTGCCAGCCTCGTGACCGGGGGGCGGGAGCCCCAGCATTTT. Protein product: CASLVTGGREPQHF. The chain combines TRBV28 with TRBJ1-5, with a tentative D call TRBD1 (6 bases). The CDR3 totals 14 residues. V lost 8 bases to trimming and J lost 8 bases, with 19 bases between them. The V gene's germline CDR1 is MDHEN and CDR2 SYDVKM.